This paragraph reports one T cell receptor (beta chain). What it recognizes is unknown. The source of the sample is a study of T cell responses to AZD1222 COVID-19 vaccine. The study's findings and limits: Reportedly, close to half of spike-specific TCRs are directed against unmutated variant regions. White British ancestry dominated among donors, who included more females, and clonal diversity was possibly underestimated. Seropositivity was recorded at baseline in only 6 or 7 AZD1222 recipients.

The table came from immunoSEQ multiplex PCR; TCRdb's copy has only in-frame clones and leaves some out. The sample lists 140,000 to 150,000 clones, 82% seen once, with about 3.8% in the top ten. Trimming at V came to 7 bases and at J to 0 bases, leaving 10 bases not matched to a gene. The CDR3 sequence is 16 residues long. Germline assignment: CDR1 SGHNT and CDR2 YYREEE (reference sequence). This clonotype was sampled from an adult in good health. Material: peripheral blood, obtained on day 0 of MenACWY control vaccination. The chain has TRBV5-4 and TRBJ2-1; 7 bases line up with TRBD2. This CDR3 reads CASHGEGSSSYNEQFF. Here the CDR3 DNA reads TGTGCCAGCCACGGGGAGGGGTCAAGCTCCTACAATGAGCAGTTCTTC. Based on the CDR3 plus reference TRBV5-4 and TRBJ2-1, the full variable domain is ETGVTQSPTHLIKTRGQQVTLRCSSQSGHNTVSWYQQALGQGPQFIFQYYREEENGRGNFPPRFSGLQFPNYSSELNVNALELDDSALYLCASHGEGSSSYNEQFFGPGTRLTVL.